Listed below are T cell receptor beta chains from one sample, sequenced in a study of radiotherapy plus CTLA-4 blockade in lung cancer. Produced via immunoSEQ multiplex PCR; TCRdb's table is partial and in-frame only. The data show roughly 100,000 clones, more than 75% seen once. This specimen consisted of peripheral blood, obtained from a patient treated with radiotherapy plus ipilimumab. Every receptor here comes from a human donor with non-small cell lung cancer that progressed on radiotherapy plus ipilimumab. Some clones in this sample may be carry-over from other donors' samples. Both conserved end residues are part of each CDR3. The D gene is left open where the match is weak. The size field is filled for only some rows; it gives once, few, many or a size class.

j_call | cdr3_length | clone_size | d_call | v_call | cdr3_nt | cdr3_aa
TRBJ1-2 | 14 | . | TRBD1 | TRBV30 | TGTGCCTGGAGTCACAGGGGGCTCGGCTATGGCTACACCTTC | CAWSHRGLGYGYTF
TRBJ1-1 | 13 | . | . | TRBV7-6 | TGTGCCAGCAGCTTAGTGTTGGCAGATGAAGCTTTCTTT | CASSLVLADEAFF
TRBJ1-5 | 16 | . | . | TRBV4-1 | TGCGCCAGCAGCCAATACATCCAGTATAGCAATCAGCCCCAGCATTTT | CASSQYIQYSNQPQHF
TRBJ2-6 | 18 | few | TRBD1 | TRBV11-3 | TGTGCCAGCAGCACCGGACAGGGGGCTGCACCTGGGGCCAACGTCCTGACTTTC | CASSTGQGAAPGANVLTF
TRBJ1-5 | 16 | few | TRBD1 | TRBV4-1 | TGCGCCAGCAGCCAAGAAAGACAGGGGGGCAATCAGCCCCAGCATTTT | CASSQERQGGNQPQHF
TRBJ1-2 | 15 | . | TRBD1 | TRBV5-1 | TGCGCCAGCAGCCCTCCGGGACAGCTTAACTATGGCTACACCTTC | CASSPPGQLNYGYTF
TRBJ2-2 | 13 | few | . | TRBV4-3 | TGCGCCAGCAGTCACAGTCTTACCGGGGAGCTGTTTTTT | CASSHSLTGELFF
TRBJ1-6 | 15 | . | TRBD1 | TRBV4-1 | TGCGCCAGCAGCCTAGGAGAGGACAGGGTTTCACCCCTCCACTTT | CASSLGEDRVSPLHF
TRBJ2-7 | 11 | . | . | TRBV20-1 | TGCAGTGCTAGAATAGGGGGCGAGCAGTACTTC | CSARIGGEQYF
TRBJ2-3 | 13 | . | . | TRBV6-1 | TGTGCCAGCAGTGAGTATTCGGAAGATACGCAGTATTTT | CASSEYSEDTQYF
TRBJ2-2 | 14 | once | . | TRBV7-2 | TGTGCCAGCGAGGTACCAGAAAACACCGGGGAGCTGTTTTTT | CASEVPENTGELFF
TRBJ2-1 | 13 | . | TRBD1 | TRBV2 | TGTGCCGGTACAGGGGACAACTACAATGAGCAGTTCTTC | CAGTGDNYNEQFF
TRBJ2-7 | 13 | . | . | TRBV18 | TGTGCCAGCTCACCACCGGGTCCCACCGAGCAGTACTTC | CASSPPGPTEQYF
TRBJ1-6 | 14 | . | TRBD1 | TRBV5-1 | TGCGCCAGCAGCTGGGACAGGGAGAATTCACCCCTCCACTTT | CASSWDRENSPLHF
TRBJ1-5 | 17 | . | . | TRBV15 | TGTGCCACCAGCAGGGCCTCAGGGCTCCGAGGCGGGGTGCCCCAGCATTTT | CATSRASGLRGGVPQHF
TRBJ2-7 | 16 | . | . | TRBV5-6 | TGTGCCAGCAGCTTGGGGCCCGGGTGGGGCGAGTACGAGCAGTACTTC | CASSLGPGWGEYEQYF
TRBJ1-4 | 16 | . | TRBD1 | TRBV7-2 | TGTGCCAGCAGCTTAGTCGGGACAGCTGGTAATGAAAAACTGTTTTTT | CASSLVGTAGNEKLFF
TRBJ2-7 | 14 | once | . | TRBV5-1 | TGCGCCAGCAGCTTGTGGACTGGCTCCTACGAGCAGTACTTC | CASSLWTGSYEQYF
TRBJ2-7 | 14 | . | . | TRBV28 | TGTGCCAGCAGTTTTGGGCAGGGGTACTACGAGCAGTACTTC | CASSFGQGYYEQYF
TRBJ2-3 | 12 | . | . | TRBV9 | TGTGCCAGCAGCGCCTCGAAAGATACGCAGTATTTT | CASSASKDTQYF
TRBJ2-7 | 15 | . | TRBD2 | TRBV5-4 | TGTGCCAGCACCATTCGGGGGGGCATCGCCTACGAGCAGTACTTC | CASTIRGGIAYEQYF
TRBJ1-2 | 14 | . | TRBD1 | TRBV7-8 | TGTGCCAGCAGCTTTCGTCGACAGGGAGGGCGCTACACCTTC | CASSFRRQGGRYTF
TRBJ2-5 | 14 | . | . | TRBV7-3 | TGTGCCAGCAGCCCTCAACTTGACCAAGAGACCCAGTACTTC | CASSPQLDQETQYF
TRBJ1-6 | 16 | . | TRBD1 | TRBV5-5 | TGTGCCAGCAGCCCGGACAGGGGTTATTCTAATTCACCCCTCCACTTT | CASSPDRGYSNSPLHF
TRBJ2-5 | 15 | . | TRBD2 | TRBV7-9 | TGTGCCAGCAGCCCCGTTCGGGGGGGCCGGGAGACCCAGTACTTC | CASSPVRGGRETQYF
TRBJ2-3 | 14 | . | . | TRBV10-3 | TGTGCCATCAGTGGGGATGAGAGCACAGATACGCAGTATTTT | CAISGDESTDTQYF
TRBJ1-5 | 15 | few | . | TRBV6-5 | TGTGCCAGCAGTTTTTCAGGGTTCAGCAATCAGCCCCAGCATTTT | CASSFSGFSNQPQHF
TRBJ1-5 | 16 | . | . | TRBV18 | TGTGCCAGCTCACCACGTTATGGGGGTTCAGATCAGCCCCAGCATTTT | CASSPRYGGSDQPQHF
TRBJ2-1 | 17 | . | . | TRBV5-8 | TGTGCCAGCAGCTTGCCCCTGAGCCCCTCTTCCTACAATGAGCAGTTCTTC | CASSLPLSPSSYNEQFF
TRBJ2-3 | 14 | . | TRBD2 | TRBV29-1 | TGCAGCGGTGGACTAGCGGGGGGTGTAGATACGCAGTATTTT | CSGGLAGGVDTQYF
TRBJ2-3 | 18 | . | TRBD2 | TRBV27 | TGTGCCAGCACCCCGCCCCGGCTAGCGGGGGAGGAAACAGATACGCAGTATTTT | CASTPPRLAGEETDTQYF
TRBJ1-2 | 15 | . | . | TRBV5-1 | TGCGCCAGCAGCCTTCTCGGGACGACCCCCGGGGGCTACACCTTC | CASSLLGTTPGGYTF
TRBJ2-7 | 15 | . | . | TRBV7-8 | TGTGCCAGCAGAACGGACGGATCTTACTCCTACGAGCAGTACTTC | CASRTDGSYSYEQYF
TRBJ2-7 | 11 | . | . | TRBV6-6 | TGTGCCAGCAGCCACCTTAACGAGCAGTACTTC | CASSHLNEQYF
TRBJ1-3 | 15 | few | . | TRBV6-5 | TGTGCCAGCAGTTTCGTACTTGGGGCTGGAAACACCATATATTTT | CASSFVLGAGNTIYF
TRBJ1-5 | 13 | . | . | TRBV7-2 | TGTGCCAGCAGCCAACGGAGCAATCAGCCCCAGCATTTT | CASSQRSNQPQHF
TRBJ1-2 | 12 | . | . | TRBV30 | TGTGCCTCCAAGGCGGTGTACTATGGCTACACCTTC | CASKAVYYGYTF
TRBJ1-4 | 13 | few | . | TRBV7-9 | TGTGCCAGCAGCCCATACGGGAATGAAAAACTGTTTTTT | CASSPYGNEKLFF
TRBJ2-1 | 15 | once | TRBD1 | TRBV19 | TGTGCCAGTAGTATCCGGGACAGCTCCTACAATGAGCAGTTCTTC | CASSIRDSSYNEQFF
TRBJ1-1 | 13 | . | . | TRBV6-1 | TGTGCCATAATAAGTTCTCAGTTAACTGAAGCTTTCTTT | CAIISSQLTEAFF
TRBJ1-1 | 13 | . | . | TRBV5-1 | TGCGCCAGCAGCTTGCGGCAGAACACTGAAGCTTTCTTT | CASSLRQNTEAFF
TRBJ1-1 | 17 | . | TRBD1 | TRBV12-5 | TGTGCTAGTGGTTATCCGAAGACAGGGGGCACTTACACTGAAGCTTTCTTT | CASGYPKTGGTYTEAFF
TRBJ1-4 | 12 | few | . | TRBV4-3 | TGCGCCAGCAGCCAAGGCAGAGGGAAACTGTTTTTT | CASSQGRGKLFF
TRBJ1-5 | 13 | . | . | TRBV18 | TGTGCCAGCTCACCTCGGACGGGGGAGCCCCAGCATTTT | CASSPRTGEPQHF
TRBJ2-3 | 14 | . | . | TRBV29-1 | TGCAGCGTAAAAGGCCCCCCGGATTTAGATACGCAGTATTTT | CSVKGPPDLDTQYF
TRBJ2-1 | 13 | few | . | TRBV29-1 | TGCAGCGTTGGACAGTCATATGGAGGTGAGCAGTTCTTC | CSVGQSYGGEQFF
TRBJ2-7 | 13 | . | . | TRBV7-7 | TGTGCTAGCAGCTCGACCATAGGGGGAGAGCAGTACTTC | CASSSTIGGEQYF
TRBJ2-7 | 12 | once | . | TRBV29-1 | TGCAGCGTGGCCGGGTCACCCTACGAGCAGTACTTC | CSVAGSPYEQYF
TRBJ2-2 | 17 | . | TRBD1 | TRBV25-1 | TGTGCCAGCAGTGAAAAACGGGGACAGGTTCACACCGGGGAGCTGTTTTTT | CASSEKRGQVHTGELFF
TRBJ2-1 | 17 | . | TRBD2 | TRBV5-1 | TGCGCCAGCAGCTTTGGACTAGCGGGTTTCTCCTACAATGAGCAGTTCTTC | CASSFGLAGFSYNEQFF
TRBJ1-2 | 15 | . | . | TRBV7-2 | TGTGCCAGCAGCTCGACTGGACAGCCTAACTATGGCTACACCTTC | CASSSTGQPNYGYTF
TRBJ2-7 | 17 | . | . | TRBV5-1 | TGCGCCAGCAGCTTGGTTGGTCCGGCTCCCAGGAACTGCGAGCAGTACTTC | CASSLVGPAPRNCEQYF